This TCR beta chain was captured in a study of T cells after yellow fever vaccination (dated by TCRdb to about 2019). About the study as a whole: Libraries from fractions with low cell numbers were prepared with the SMART-Seq v4 Ultra Low Input RNA kit. Bulk PBMC replicates and cell subsets were isolated from blood drawn at multiple timepoints before and after both primary and secondary immunization. Two healthy male donors, one aged 18 to 30 and one aged 30 to 39 years, made up the cohort. To track T-cell clones before and after primary and booster YFV17D yellow fever vaccination, bulk TCR alpha and beta repertoires were sequenced longitudinally.

TCRdb shows the sequencer as Illumina NovaSeq 6000. TCR cDNA was made using 5'RACE template switching, a step that added a universal primer site and unique molecular identifiers. Priming for cDNA synthesis came from both the TCR alpha and TCR beta constant segments. Libraries were amplified in two PCR steps, with sample barcodes and sequencing adapters added in the second step. Libraries were sequenced on Illumina HiSeq 2500 (2x100 bp) or NovaSeq (2x150 bp). The paper's processing steps were these. Demultiplexing of reads and collapsing into UMI consensus sequences were performed with MIGEC, and V(D)J alignment was carried out with MiXCR. Vaccine-responding clonotypes were defined with edgeR using replicate PBMC samples, requiring FDR below 0.01 and a log2 fold change above 5 up to day 15. Each bulk clonotype was labeled CD4 or CD8 based on which sequenced repertoire, CD4 or CD8, contained the clonotype at higher abundance. TCRdb reanalyzed the raw reads on its own, using fastp at Q25 for trimming and MiXCR for clone calling, and kept in-frame beta chains. Rows matching on CDR3 protein sequence are summarized as one entry with the most common DNA and genes. V and J calls and clone size were set by TCRdb, not the authors. A total of some 170,000 distinct CDR3 sequences appear in this sample, roughly 9% of them only once. The top ten clones comprise roughly a third of the sample.

The paper's findings and limits, for the study overall: The secondary T-cell response was weaker than the primary response but faster, peaking on day 5 instead of day 15. Only a couple of donors were included in the study, so the extent to which the findings can be generalized is limited. Most clones expanded after primary vaccination were re-detected after the booster (around 96% of CD4 and roughly 87% of CD8), suggesting broad memory maintenance. FACS-sorted repertoires could contain abundant contaminating clonotypes from the bulk population, so computational filtering was required. A small share of clonotypes occurred in both CD4 and CD8 compartments, likely arising from convergent recombination.

The treatment or condition label, as the study defines it: live attenuated yellow fever vaccine strain. PBMCs were isolated from peripheral blood using a standard Ficoll-Paque protocol. Dynabeads CD4 and CD8 positive selection kits were used to isolate CD4 and CD8 T-cell fractions. TriZol was used to extract RNA from bulk PBMCs, from CD4 and CD8 fractions, and from dextramer-positive and dextramer-negative fractions. This clonotype was seen a few times. Its recognized antigen is unknown. Per-base quality was not reported, and no clone a single base away is much larger than it. The receptor comes from a young man who received the YFV17D yellow fever vaccine. Sequenced here: CD8+ T cells sorted from PBMCs, sampled 45 days after the yellow fever booster vaccination.

The DNA sequence reads TGTGCCAGTAGTATCCCACAGGGTGAGCTGTTTTTT. It is translated as CASSIPQGELFF. The V and J segments used are TRBV19 and TRBJ2-2, with TRBD1 perhaps the D gene, on 6 matching bases. Deletion took 3 bases off V and 11 bases off J, with a span of 10 bases between the germline ends. The CDR3 has 12 amino acids, counting the end cysteine and phenylalanine. The entry retains the CDR3 DNA only, 36 bases that are in frame from base 1. Per the germline V gene (reference sequence), LNHDA is the CDR1 and SQIVND is the CDR2.